A single sample is the source of the 23 T cell receptor beta chains below, sequenced in a study of blood T cell repertoires in COVID-19. Clones were read by immunoSEQ multiplex PCR, and TCRdb kept only the in-frame ones, dropping some. There are a few hundred thousand clones in the sample; approximately 90% occur only once, and 1.5% to 2% lies in the top ten. Sequences were obtained from PBMCs or T cells enriched from blood (not recorded which). The receptors were gathered from a man aged 40-49 years who had recovered from COVID-19.

The CDR3 protein is CASSLGSLRQFF. For the CDR3, the DNA is TGTGCCAGCAGCTTGGGATCTTTGAGGCAGTTCTTC. The rearrangement uses TRBV5-4 and TRBJ2-1; D gene unclear. The length of the CDR3 is 12 residues. Trimming stripped 0 bases from V and 12 bases from J, with 10 bases between. Germline V CDR1 and CDR2: SGHNT, YYREEE (reference sequence).

The V gene is TRBV29-1, the J gene TRBJ2-5; TRBD2 is a possible D gene (6 bases). From germline, CDR1 is SQVTM and CDR2 ANQGSEA. CDR3 size: 12 residues. Between the trimmed V and J ends, which lost 7 bases and 4 bases, there was a span of 13 bases. The CDR3 spells CSGKTRGETQYF. As DNA, the CDR3 is TGCAGCGGCAAGACTAGAGGAGAGACCCAGTACTTC.

The chain uses TRBV27 and TRBJ1-5; TRBD1 agrees at 8 bases. V was clipped by 6 bases and J by 5 bases; unmatched bases: 6. Germline V gene data show CDR1 as MNHEY and CDR2 as SMNVEV (reference sequence). The CDR3 is 14 residues long. The CDR3 sequence is CASSPGQGDQPQHF. The CDR3 nucleotides are TGTGCCAGCAGCCCCGGACAGGGCGATCAGCCCCAGCATTTT.

The V gene is TRBV4-1, the J gene TRBJ1-1; 11 bases map to TRBD1. Germline CDR1 reads MGHRA; CDR2 reads YSYEKL. The J segment lost 4 bases and the V segment lost 3 bases, leaving 1 base of the junction unmatched. The CDR3 covers 14 residues. The CDR3 spells CASSQGQGGTEAFF. Written as DNA, the CDR3 is TGCGCCAGCAGCCAGGGACAGGGGGGCACTGAAGCTTTCTTT.

This clone was counted between two and nine times. The chain carries TRBV25-1 and TRBJ1-6; 9 nucleotides agree with TRBD1. From germline, CDR1 is MGHDK and CDR2 SYGVNS. The J segment lost 3 bases and the V segment lost 0 bases, leaving 3 bases of the junction unmatched. The CDR3 length is 17 residues. CDR3 in amino acids: CASSEYRTGVYNSPLHF. CDR3 DNA: TGTGCCAGCAGTGAATATAGGACAGGGGTCTATAATTCACCCCTCCACTTT.

The rearrangement joins TRBV25-1 to TRBJ2-7; 8 nucleotides line up with TRBD1. With V trimmed by 4 bases and J by 3 bases, 8 bases remained unmatched. The germline CDR1 and CDR2 sequences are MGHDK and SYGVNS. The CDR3 covers 15 residues. This CDR3 is CASSVSGGKIYEQYF. The CDR3 nucleotides are TGTGCCAGCAGTGTTTCAGGGGGCAAGATCTACGAGCAGTACTTC.

As for this clone: The sample carries other DNA sequences with the same CDR3. The chain links TRBV4-1 to TRBJ2-7, with 9 nucleotides matching TRBD1. The CDR3 consists of 14 residues. V trimming: 4 bases; J trimming: 7 bases; junction bases outside the gene matches: 8. Germline loops: CDR1 MGHRA, CDR2 YSYEKL. The CDR3 nucleotides read TGCGCCAGCAGCCTCCCGGGACAGGGCAGGGAGCAGTACTTC. Amino acids: CASSLPGQGREQYF.

A few counts support this clone. The CDR3, as DNA: TGTGCCAGCAGTGAGGGACTAGCGGGCCAAGAGACCCAGTACTTC. Encoded protein: CASSEGLAGQETQYF. V and J are TRBV6-4 and TRBJ2-5; 12 nucleotides agree with TRBD2. The V gene's germline CDR1 is MRHNA and CDR2 SNTAGT. The trim removed 3 bases at V and 1 base at J, leaving 0 bases unmatched. CDR3 length equals 15 residues.

The V gene is TRBV11-2, the J gene TRBJ1-1, with TRBD1 as a possible D gene (6 bases). CDR3 size: 13 residues. CDR1 and CDR2 (germline): SGHAT, FQNNGV. Trimming pared 5 bases from V and 5 bases from J, leaving 12 bases between. The CDR3 coding sequence is TGTGCCAGCAGCCTTACAGGGCGGACTGAAGCTTTCTTT. Its protein product is CASSLTGRTEAFF.

The CDR3 is CASSTGTGGHYGYTF. The CDR3 region has the DNA TGTGCCAGTAGTACGGGGACAGGGGGTCACTATGGCTACACCTTC. The chain joins TRBV19 to TRBJ1-2, with 11 positions matching TRBD1. Germline CDR1 LNHDA, CDR2 SQIVND (reference sequence). The CDR3 consists of 15 residues. V was clipped by 4 bases and J by 3 bases; unmatched bases: 4. The full variable domain, completed using reference TRBV19 and TRBJ1-2, is DGGITQSPKYLFRKEGQNVTLSCEQNLNHDAMYWYRQDPGQGLRLIYYSQIVNDFQKGDIAEGYSVSREKKESFPLTVTSAQKNPTAFYLCASSTGTGGHYGYTFGSGTRLTVV.

The gene calls are TRBV19 and TRBJ2-3; D unresolved. Trimming took off 5 bases at V and 5 bases at J, with 11 bases between the two ends. CDR1 and CDR2 (germline): LNHDA, SQIVND (reference sequence). The CDR3 covers 13 residues. As DNA, the CDR3 is TGTGCCAGTAGTTCGTCGCGGCAAGATACGCAGTATTTT. Protein sequence: CASSSSRQDTQYF.

V and J are TRBV24-1 and TRBJ2-1; TRBD1 might be the D (5 bases). The CDR3 length is 13 residues. With 5 bases removed from V and 2 bases from J, the gap between germline ends came to 6 bases. Per germline, CDR1 KGHDR and CDR2 SFDVKD. CDR3 in amino acids: CATSARAYNEQFF. DNA of the CDR3: TGTGCCACCAGTGCCAGGGCCTACAATGAGCAGTTCTTC.

DNA of the CDR3: TGTGCCAGCAGTTTACAGGGTACCGGGGAGCTGTTTTTT. It yields the protein CASSLQGTGELFF. V gene TRBV28 combines with J gene TRBJ2-2; weak D call: TRBD1 (5 bases). V lost 2 bases to trimming and J lost 5 bases, with 6 bases between them. The CDR3 sequence is 13 residues long. Looked up from germline, CDR1 is MDHEN and CDR2 is SYDVKM.

The chain employs TRBV30 and TRBJ1-5, with 7 bases aligning to TRBD1. The germline gives CDR1 GTSNPN, CDR2 SVGIG (reference sequence). V dropped 3 bases and J dropped 4; count of bases not matched to a gene: 6. CDR3 length equals 14 residues. CDR3 loop: CAWSTTGVNQPQHF. DNA for the CDR3: TGTGCCTGGAGCACAACAGGGGTTAATCAGCCCCAGCATTTT.

V and J are TRBV30 and TRBJ1-2; TRBD1 matches at 10 bases. The germline V gene has CDR1 GTSNPN and CDR2 SVGIG (reference sequence). CDR3 length equals 14 residues. J lost 4 bases, V lost 0 bases, and 2 bases had no gene match. CDR3: CAWSVDRGLYGYTF. In DNA form, the CDR3 reads TGTGCCTGGAGTGTAGACAGGGGGCTCTATGGCTACACCTTC.

The rearrangement uses TRBV27 and TRBJ2-5; possibly TRBD1 for D (5 bases). CDR3 length equals 16 residues. CDR1 is MNHEY, CDR2 SMNVEV, per germline (reference sequence). V was pared by 6 bases and J by 5 bases, with 22 bases between. CDR3: CASRDIGRVMGETQYF. In DNA form, the CDR3 reads TGTGCCAGCAGAGACATCGGCAGGGTAATGGGTGAGACCCAGTACTTC.

The genes are TRBV3-1 (or the pseudogene TRBV3-2) and TRBJ2-1; D gene ambiguous. From germline, CDR1 is LGHDT and CDR2 YNNKEL (reference sequence). The length of the CDR3 is 12 residues. V dropped 4 bases and J dropped 6 bases, with 7 bases sitting between them. The CDR3, as DNA: TGTGCCAGCAGCCCTTACAGCAATGAGCAGTTCTTC. Translation gives CASSPYSNEQFF.

This chain uses TRBV18 with TRBJ2-5; D uncertain. The germline CDR1 and CDR2 sequences are KGHSH and LQKENI. The CDR3 length is 12 residues. The germline V and J ends were trimmed by 2 bases and 2 bases, with 3 bases remaining between them. Here the CDR3 reads CASSPEQETQYF. In nucleotides, the CDR3 is TGTGCCAGCTCACCAGAGCAAGAGACCCAGTACTTC.

This sequence joins TRBV2 and TRBJ2-7; TRBD2 matches 9 bases. The ends lost 7 bases at V and 2 bases at J; junction bases unmatched: 9. CDR3 length: 15 residues. From germline, CDR1 is SNHLY and CDR2 FYNNEI. The CDR3 DNA reads TGTGCCAGCACCTGGGCGGCTAGCGGGACCTACGAGCAGTACTTC. Protein sequence: CASTWAASGTYEQYF.

The rearrangement joins TRBV11-2 to TRBJ2-5; no clear D. CDR1 SGHAT and CDR2 FQNNGV come from the germline V gene. Deletions cut 5 bases from V and 2 bases from J, with 12 bases between. CDR3 length equals 14 residues. The CDR3 coding sequence is TGTGCCAGCAGCCGAGATAGATTACAAGAGACCCAGTACTTC. Protein product: CASSRDRLQETQYF.

This rearrangement joins TRBV3-1 (or the pseudogene TRBV3-2) to TRBJ1-4; the match to TRBD1 covers 10 bases. The germline V gene has CDR1 LGHDT and CDR2 YNNKEL (reference sequence). This CDR3 comprises 15 residues. V lost 5 bases, J lost 6 bases, and 6 bases stayed unmatched. CDR3 protein: CASSITTGGYEKLFF. The CDR3 DNA reads TGTGCCAGCAGCATTACGACAGGGGGCTATGAAAAACTGTTTTTT.

The chain uses TRBV9 and TRBJ2-1; possibly TRBD2 for D (6 bases). CDR3 length: 15 residues. CDR1 and CDR2 (germline): SGDLS, YYNGEE. V lost 4 bases and J 4 bases, leaving 15 bases between the germline ends. In nucleotides, the CDR3 is TGTGCCAGCAGCCCCCACTGGGAGGCTTACAATGAGCAGTTCTTC. This translates into CASSPHWEAYNEQFF.

This chain links TRBV6-6 with TRBJ1-5, with D possibly matching TRBD1 (5 bases). Trimming removed 0 bases from V and 6 bases from J, with 12 bases in between. CDR3 size: 15 residues. Germline V CDR1 and CDR2: MNHNY, SVGAGI (reference sequence). This CDR3 is CASSYSQGLGQPQHF. As DNA, the CDR3 is TGTGCCAGCAGTTACTCCCAGGGTCTGGGTCAGCCCCAGCATTTT.